This T cell receptor (beta chain) was documented in a study of blood T cell repertoires in COVID-19. Trimming pared 8 bases from V and 4 bases from J, leaving 15 bases between. Germline loops: CDR1 LGHDT, CDR2 YNNKEL (reference sequence). The length of the CDR3 is 13 residues. Some clones are missing from TCRdb's copy, which holds only in-frame ones; the method was immunoSEQ multiplex PCR. Of about 61,000 clones listed, around 86% are singletons. Sequenced sample: peripheral blood. This clonotype was sampled from a human donor in a cohort sampled during active COVID-19. This chain joins TRBV3-1 (or the pseudogene TRBV3-2) and TRBJ2-7; a possible D gene is TRBD1 (5 bases). Here the CDR3 DNA reads TGTGCCAGCGGTCGGCAGGGATGGTACGAGCAGTACTTC. The encoded protein is CASGRQGWYEQYF.